The source of this T cell receptor beta chain is a study of cytomegalovirus exposure and HLA in healthy donors. Study-wide context: Unique TCRs numbering about 85 million, obtained from HLA-typed donors, made up an early data release.

A remark on this clone: Its target is unknown.

V gave up 9 bases and J gave up 2 bases, with 14 bases separating them. The CDR3 is 13 amino acids. Germline loops: CDR1 MNHEY, CDR2 SVGAGI. The PCR made use of 60 Vbeta and 13 Jbeta primers. The assay was immunoSEQ multiplex PCR, and TCRdb's table has in-frame clones only and misses some. The sample contains roughly 130,000 clones, roughly 88% of which appear only once. Donors likely had unrecorded immune exposures despite being nominally healthy when sampled. Overall study results and limits: In an earlier analysis, in roughly 600 donors, most V segments appeared productive either ~87% or ~30% of the time.

The chain employs TRBV6-5 and TRBJ2-7; D possibly corresponds to TRBD2 (6 bases). Sequences were obtained from PBMCs. The source is a woman aged 18-30 years in good health and CMV-seropositive. The CDR3 sequence: CASRDGGAYEQYF. In DNA form, the CDR3 reads TGTGCCAGTAGGGACGGGGGAGCCTACGAGCAGTACTTC.